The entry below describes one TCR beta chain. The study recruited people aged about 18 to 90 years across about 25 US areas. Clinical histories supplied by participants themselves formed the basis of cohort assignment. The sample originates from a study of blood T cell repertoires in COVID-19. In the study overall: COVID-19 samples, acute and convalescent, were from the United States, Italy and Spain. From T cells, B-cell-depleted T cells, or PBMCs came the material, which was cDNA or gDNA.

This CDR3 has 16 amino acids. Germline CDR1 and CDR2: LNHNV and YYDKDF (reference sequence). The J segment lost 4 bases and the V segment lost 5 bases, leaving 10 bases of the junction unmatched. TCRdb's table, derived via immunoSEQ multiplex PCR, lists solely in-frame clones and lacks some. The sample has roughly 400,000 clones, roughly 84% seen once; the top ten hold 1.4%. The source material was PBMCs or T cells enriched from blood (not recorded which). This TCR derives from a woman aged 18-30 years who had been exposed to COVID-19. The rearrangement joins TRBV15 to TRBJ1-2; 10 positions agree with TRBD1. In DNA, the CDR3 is TGTGCCACCAGCCCAGACCGGGACAGGGGTCCCTATGGCTACACCTTC. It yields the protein CATSPDRDRGPYGYTF. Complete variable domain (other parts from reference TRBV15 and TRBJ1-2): DAMVIQNPRYQVTQFGKPVTLSCSQTLNHNVMYWYQQKSSQAPKLLFHYYDKDFNNEADTPDNFQSRRPNTSFCFLDIRSPGLGDTAMYLCATSPDRDRGPYGYTFGSGTRLTVV.